The source of this T cell receptor (beta chain) is a study of blood T cells in healthy people across ages. Findings and limits, study-wide: Age showed a roughly linear inverse relationship with TCR beta diversity per million T cells. Higher naive T cell percentage went strongly together with higher TCR beta diversity. Researchers deemed the diversity estimates from one million T cells underestimates.

V trimming: 0 bases; J trimming: 4 bases; junction bases outside the gene matches: 10. Germline CDR1 is LNHNV and CDR2 is YYDKDF (reference sequence). There are 17 residues in the CDR3. For the second PCR, which ran for about 7 to 11 cycles, a sample-barcoded 5' primer and a J-beta primer mix were used. One entry per CDR3 protein, called by TCRdb with MiXCR from the 5' RACE reads. The sample lists under 800,000 distinct CDR3 sequences; around 21% were seen once. This clonotype was counted only a few times. Antigen unknown. This chain uses TRBV15 with TRBJ2-3; TRBD2 agrees at 7 bases. The sequence was collected from a man in his sixties or seventies in good health. Specimen: blood. CDR3: CATSRDLSGREPDTQYF. The CDR3, as DNA: TGTGCCACCAGCAGAGATCTGTCAGGGAGGGAACCAGATACGCAGTATTTT.